Shown below are 21 T cell receptor beta chains from a single sample sequenced in a study of blood T cell repertoires in COVID-19. Assay: immunoSEQ multiplex PCR; the TCRdb copy retains only in-frame clones and omits some. Of under 300,000 clones listed, nearly 90% are singletons. The sequenced sample was PBMCs or T cells enriched from blood (not recorded which). These TCRs come from a woman in her twenties or thirties who had recovered from COVID-19.

This sequence joins TRBV5-1 and TRBJ2-7; D is ambiguous. This CDR3 has 15 residues. Germline CDR1 SGHRS, CDR2 YFSETQ. The V end was cut by 0 bases, the J end by 1 base, with 11 bases between. CDR3 coding DNA: TGCGCCAGCAGCTTGGGCCCCCGCGGATCCTACGAGCAGTACTTC. Residues: CASSLGPRGSYEQYF.

V is TRBV7-2 and J is TRBJ1-1; possible D gene TRBD1, 5 bases. V gave up 8 bases and J gave up 4 bases, with 26 bases separating them. From germline, CDR1 is SGHTA and CDR2 FQGNSA. The CDR3 contains 17 residues. The CDR3 sequence is CASDNWEVRAGGTEAFF. In DNA, the CDR3 is TGTGCCAGCGATAACTGGGAGGTTCGGGCCGGGGGCACTGAAGCTTTCTTT.

This sequence joins TRBV9 and TRBJ2-5, with 8 bases aligning to TRBD2. The germline V gene has CDR1 SGDLS and CDR2 YYNGEE. The CDR3 loop spans 16 amino acids. V lost 3 bases and J lost 4; bases outside the gene matches: 11. The CDR3, as DNA: TGTGCCAGCAGCGACCCGGTGGGGCTAGCGGGAGAGACCCAGTACTTC. The encoded protein is CASSDPVGLAGETQYF. The full variable domain, rest sourced from reference TRBV9 and TRBJ2-5, is DSGVTQTPKHLITATGQRVTLRCSPRSGDLSVYWYQQSLDQGLQFLIQYYNGEERAKGNILERFSAQQFPDLHSELNLSSLELGDSALYFCASSDPVGLAGETQYFGPGTRLLVL.

The V and J genes are TRBV9 and TRBJ2-1, with 8 bases lining up with TRBD2. Per germline, CDR1 SGDLS and CDR2 YYNGEE. V gave up 0 bases and J gave up 7 bases; unmatched junction bases: 12. The CDR3 sequence is 17 residues long. The CDR3 loop is CASSVDPSGRVLNEQFF. The CDR3, as DNA: TGTGCCAGCAGCGTAGACCCCAGCGGGAGAGTATTAAATGAGCAGTTCTTC.

This clone was recorded once. The gene calls are TRBV5-1 and TRBJ2-1, with 12 bases matching TRBD1. The CDR3 loop spans 16 amino acids. Germline CDR1 is SGHRS and CDR2 is YFSETQ. The junction had 8 bases not matched to a gene; V was cut back by 3 bases and J by 7 bases. The CDR3 loop reads CASSWGGQGARNEQFF. The CDR3 DNA reads as TGCGCCAGCAGCTGGGGGGGACAGGGGGCGCGTAATGAGCAGTTCTTC.

The chain combines TRBV5-1 with TRBJ1-1, with D possibly being TRBD1 (6 bases). The CDR3 runs 15 residues. Germline V gene data show CDR1 as SGHRS and CDR2 as YFSETQ. Trimming took 4 bases from V and 5 from J, leaving 18 bases between them. The CDR3, as DNA: TGCGCCAGCAGCCCTCCCATAGAGGGGGGGACTGAAGCTTTCTTT. The encoded protein is CASSPPIEGGTEAFF.

The chain employs TRBV27 and TRBJ2-3, with TRBD2 matching over 12 bases. The germline V gene encodes CDR1 MNHEY and CDR2 SMNVEV (reference sequence). The trim removed 4 bases at V and 4 bases at J, leaving 15 bases unmatched. The CDR3 length is 19 residues. The CDR3 DNA is TGTGCCAGCAGTTCCGGGACAGGGCCCACTAGCGGGAGGTCAGATACGCAGTATTTT. Protein product: CASSSGTGPTSGRSDTQYF.

This chain connects TRBV28 to TRBJ1-3; TRBD1 is a possible D gene (5 bases). This CDR3 is 21 amino acids long. Looked up from germline, CDR1 is MDHEN and CDR2 is SYDVKM. The ends were cut back, 5 bases at V and 8 bases at J, with 37 bases in the middle. The CDR3 is CASSPPRGLGGVPPRRYTIYF. The CDR3 bases are TGTGCCAGCAGTCCTCCCCGCGGACTCGGGGGAGTTCCTCCTCGCCGGTACACCATATATTTT. The full variable domain, rest sourced from reference TRBV28 and TRBJ1-3, is DVKVTQSSRYLVKRTGEKVFLECVQDMDHENMFWYRQDPGLGLRLIYFSYDVKMKEKGDIPEGYSVSREKKERFSLILESASTNQTSMYLCASSPPRGLGGVPPRRYTIYFGEGSWLTVV.

The chain joins TRBV28 to TRBJ2-3; 7 bases line up with TRBD2. CDR3 length: 14 amino acids. V was pared by 6 bases and J by 1 base, with 4 bases of the junction left unmatched. Germline loops: CDR1 MDHEN, CDR2 SYDVKM. DNA of the CDR3: TGTGCCAGCAGGGAGCGGGGCCGCACAGATACGCAGTATTTT. Translating it yields CASRERGRTDTQYF.

This chain links TRBV12-3 or TRBV12-4 with TRBJ2-5; no clear D. Trimming removed 4 bases at V and 1 base at J, with 7 bases between. There are 13 residues in the CDR3. The CDR3 region is CASSSWPQETQYF. The CDR3 DNA follows: TGTGCCAGCAGTTCCTGGCCCCAAGAGACCCAGTACTTC.

The chain has TRBV5-6 and TRBJ2-3, with 8 bases matching TRBD2. V gave up 4 bases and J gave up 4 bases; unmatched junction bases: 8. Germline CDR1 is SGHDT and CDR2 is YYEEEE. The CDR3 sequence is 15 residues long. CDR3 region: CASSDRGGLSDTQYF. The CDR3 DNA reads TGTGCCAGCAGCGACCGGGGGGGCCTCTCAGATACGCAGTATTTT.

The chain couples TRBV7-2 to TRBJ2-2; no reliable D call. The CDR3 loop spans 13 amino acids. V lost 2 bases to trimming and J lost 6 bases, with 7 bases between them. Germline V gives CDR1 SGHTA, CDR2 FQGNSA. The CDR3 DNA reads as TGTGCCAGCAGCTTAAATGGGCCCGGGGAGCTGTTTTTT. Translated: CASSLNGPGELFF.

J is TRBJ1-1 and V is TRBV5-1; a weak D match, TRBD1 (5 bases). The V end was cut by 5 bases, the J end by 2 bases, with 22 bases between. The CDR3 consists of 17 residues. The V gene's germline CDR1 is SGHRS and CDR2 YFSETQ. The CDR3 loop reads CASRDTRPGSDNTEAFF. The DNA for the CDR3 is TGCGCCAGCAGGGATACGAGACCAGGGTCGGACAACACTGAAGCTTTCTTT.

The rearrangement joins TRBV14 to TRBJ1-6; no definite D call. The CDR3 is made up of 13 amino acids. Trimming stripped 2 bases from V and 12 bases from J, with 11 bases between. Germline loops: CDR1 SGHDN, CDR2 FVKESK. The CDR3 nucleotides are TGTGCCAGCAGCCAAACCTACAGTGAACCCCTCCACTTT. Translated: CASSQTYSEPLHF.

The V and J genes are TRBV7-3 and TRBJ2-3; D perhaps matches TRBD2 (5 bases). Trimming left V 4 bases short and J 7 bases short, with 6 bases between. The CDR3 contains 11 residues. Germline CDR1 reads SGHTA; CDR2 reads FQGTGA. The CDR3 DNA reads TGTGCCAGCAGCTCGGGGAATACGCAGTATTTT. Its protein product is CASSSGNTQYF.

The chain is built from TRBV7-9 and TRBJ1-1; D unclear. The germline CDR1 and CDR2 sequences are SEHNR and FQNEAQ (reference sequence). The length of the CDR3 is 15 residues. The ends were cut back, 5 bases at V and 0 bases at J, with 13 bases in the middle. The DNA for the CDR3 is TGTGCCAGCAGCCCGAGACTACTCATGAACACTGAAGCTTTCTTT. Translating it yields CASSPRLLMNTEAFF.

The rearrangement joins TRBV20-1 to TRBJ2-7, with D tentatively TRBD2 (6 bases). The V end was cut by 3 bases, the J end by 1 base, with 13 bases between. Germline V gene data show CDR1 as DFQATT and CDR2 as SNEGSKA (reference sequence). CDR3 length: 14 residues. CDR3 sequence reads: CSASVARGSYEQYF. CDR3 nucleotides: TGCAGTGCTAGTGTGGCTCGGGGGTCCTACGAGCAGTACTTC.

This chain connects TRBV7-2 to TRBJ2-1; no clear D gene. The germline CDR1 and CDR2 sequences are SGHTA and FQGNSA. This CDR3 spans 15 amino acids. The V end lost 4 bases, the J end lost 0 bases, and 10 bases lay between the germline ends. CDR3 DNA: TGTGCCAGCAGCTCCGACTGGAGCTCCTACAATGAGCAGTTCTTC. This sequence encodes CASSSDWSSYNEQFF.

V is TRBV5-4 and J is TRBJ2-1; TRBD2 aligns across 13 bases. Trimming cost V 0 bases and J 9 bases; bases outside gene matches: 9. Germline CDR1 reads SGHNT; CDR2 reads YYREEE (reference sequence). This CDR3 region has 17 residues. The CDR3 reads CASSLGGTSGGATEQFF. The DNA of the CDR3 is TGTGCCAGCAGCTTGGGTGGAACTAGCGGGGGGGCCACTGAGCAGTTCTTC. The full variable domain, completed using reference TRBV5-4 and TRBJ2-1, is ETGVTQSPTHLIKTRGQQVTLRCSSQSGHNTVSWYQQALGQGPQFIFQYYREEENGRGNFPPRFSGLQFPNYSSELNVNALELDDSALYLCASSLGGTSGGATEQFFGPGTRLTVL.

The rearrangement joins TRBV7-2 to TRBJ1-4; 10 bases align to TRBD1. The CDR3 is 14 residues long. Germline V gene data show CDR1 as SGHTA and CDR2 as FQGNSA. V was pared by 5 bases and J by 8 bases, with 5 bases of the junction left unmatched. In nucleotides, the CDR3 is TGTGCCAGCAGCGTCGGACAGGGGGAAGAAAAACTGTTTTTT. Its protein product is CASSVGQGEEKLFF.

V is TRBV30 and J is TRBJ1-2, with D perhaps matching TRBD1 (5 bases). The CDR3 totals 12 residues. V was clipped by 4 bases and J by 9 bases, with 15 bases between them. CDR1 and CDR2 from the germline V gene are GTSNPN and SVGIG (reference sequence). CDR3: CAWKSGGMRYTF. CDR3 nucleotides: TGTGCCTGGAAATCGGGGGGTATGCGCTACACCTTC. Looking up the rest from reference TRBV30 and TRBJ1-2 gives the full variable domain: SQTIHQWPATLVQPVGSPLSLECTVEGTSNPNLYWYRQAAGRGLQLLFYSVGIGQISSEVPQNLSASRPQDRQFILSSKKLLLSDSGFYLCAWKSGGMRYTFGSGTRLTVV.